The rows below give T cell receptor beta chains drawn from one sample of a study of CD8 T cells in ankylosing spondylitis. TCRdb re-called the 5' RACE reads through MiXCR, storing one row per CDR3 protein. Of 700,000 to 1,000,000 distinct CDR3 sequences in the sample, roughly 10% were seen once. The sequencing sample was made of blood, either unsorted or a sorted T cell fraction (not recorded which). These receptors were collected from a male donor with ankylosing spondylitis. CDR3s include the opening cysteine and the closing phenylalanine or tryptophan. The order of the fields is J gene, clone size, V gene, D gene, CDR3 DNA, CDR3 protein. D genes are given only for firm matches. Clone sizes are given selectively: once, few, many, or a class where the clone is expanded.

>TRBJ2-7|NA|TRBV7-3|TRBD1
TGTGCCAGCAGCTTATTGGGACAGGGCTCCGAGCAGTACTTC
CASSLLGQGSEQYF
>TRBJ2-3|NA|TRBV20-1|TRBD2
TGCAGTGCTAGAACGGGACTAGCGGGGGCCATTGATACGCAGTATTTT
CSARTGLAGAIDTQYF
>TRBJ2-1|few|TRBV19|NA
TGTGCCAGTAGTAACGATTACAATGAGCAGTTCTTC
CASSNDYNEQFF
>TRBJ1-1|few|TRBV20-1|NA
TGCAGTGCTAGAGATCCCAGGAATTACACTGAAGCTTTCTTT
CSARDPRNYTEAFF
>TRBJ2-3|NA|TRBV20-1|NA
TGCAGTGCTACAAGAGGTCTCGGTGATACGCAGTATTTT
CSATRGLGDTQYF
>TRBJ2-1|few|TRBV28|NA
TGTGCCAGCAGTTTACGGGAGAAGGTGTTCTTC
CASSLREKVFF
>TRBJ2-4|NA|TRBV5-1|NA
TGCGCCAGCAGCTTGGCGCCGGCGGGCGCCAAAAACATTCAGTACTTC
CASSLAPAGAKNIQYF
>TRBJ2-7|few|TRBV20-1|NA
TGCAGTGCTGAATTACGGTCCTACGAGCAGTACTTC
CSAELRSYEQYF
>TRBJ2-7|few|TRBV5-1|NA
TGCGCCAGCAGCTTAGGATTAGGCCGATCTTACGAGCAGTACTTC
CASSLGLGRSYEQYF
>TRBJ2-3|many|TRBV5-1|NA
TGTGCCAGCAGCCGCGAGGCAGATACGCAGTATTTT
CASSREADTQYF
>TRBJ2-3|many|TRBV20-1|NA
TGCAGTGCTAGGTTGGTTAGCGATACGCAGTATTTT
CSARLVSDTQYF
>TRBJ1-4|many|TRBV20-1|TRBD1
TGCAGTGCGGGACAGGGGTATGAATATGAAAAACTGTTTTTT
CSAGQGYEYEKLFF
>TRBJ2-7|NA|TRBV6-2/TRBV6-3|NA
TGTGCCAGCAACTACAGGGAATCTACGAGGCAGTACTTC
CASNYRESTRQYF
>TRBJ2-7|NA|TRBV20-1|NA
TGCAGTGCTAGAGATCCGGCTAGCGTGTCCTACGAGCAGTACTTC
CSARDPASVSYEQYF
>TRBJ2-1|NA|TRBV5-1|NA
TGCGCCAGCAGCTTGTTATCGGGATTGGGTGGAGCGGGCCACAATGAGCAGTTCTTC
CASSLLSGLGGAGHNEQFF
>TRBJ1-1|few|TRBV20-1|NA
TGCAGTGCTAGAAGACAGAGATCAGGTAGAGCTTTCTTT
CSARRQRSGRAFF
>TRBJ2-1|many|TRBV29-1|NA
TGCAGCGTTGAAAGGTGGGGATCGACCTACAATGAGCAGTTCTTC
CSVERWGSTYNEQFF
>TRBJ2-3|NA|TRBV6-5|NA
TGTGCCAGCAGTTATAACAGGAAGACAGATACGCAGTATTTT
CASSYNRKTDTQYF
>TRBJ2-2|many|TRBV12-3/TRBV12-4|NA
TGTGCCAGCAGTTTAGTAGCTATATACACCGGGGAGCTGTTTTTT
CASSLVAIYTGELFF
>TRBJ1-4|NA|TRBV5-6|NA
TGTGCCAGCAGCTTGGGCGGACACGAAAAACTGTTTTTT
CASSLGGHEKLFF
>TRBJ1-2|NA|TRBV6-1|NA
TGTGCCAGCAGTGAGAAAGGAAACTATGGCTACACCTTC
CASSEKGNYGYTF
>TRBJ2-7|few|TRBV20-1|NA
TGCAGTGCTAGAGAGGGAAGGTCCTACGAGCAGTACTTC
CSAREGRSYEQYF
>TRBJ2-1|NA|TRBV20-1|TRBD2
TGCAGCCGAGCGGGGGTACACAATGAGCAGTTCTTC
CSRAGVHNEQFF
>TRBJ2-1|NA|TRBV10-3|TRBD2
TGTGCCATCCGGGAGACTAGCGGAGGGGACAATGAGCAGTTCTTC
CAIRETSGGDNEQFF
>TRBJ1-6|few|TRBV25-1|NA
TGTGCCAGCAGTCTAGGAGGGGCCTTCTATTCACCCCTCCACTTT
CASSLGGAFYSPLHF
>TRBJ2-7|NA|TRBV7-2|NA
TGTGCCAGCAGTACCGGAGGGCTCGAGCAGTACTTC
CASSTGGLEQYF
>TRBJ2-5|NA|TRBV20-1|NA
TGCCGTGCTAGAGATGCGGGGGCCGCCCAAGAGACCCAGTACTTC
CRARDAGAAQETQYF
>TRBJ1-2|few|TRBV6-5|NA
TGTGCCAGCAGTTACCAGGATCCCCCCTCCTATGGCTACACCTTC
CASSYQDPPSYGYTF
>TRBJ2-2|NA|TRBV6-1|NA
TGTGCCAGCAGTACCTACCTACCTACCGGGGAGCTGTTTTTT
CASSTYLPTGELFF
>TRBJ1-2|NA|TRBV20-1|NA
TGCAGTGCTAGAGGATTTGACTATGGCTACACCTTC
CSARGFDYGYTF
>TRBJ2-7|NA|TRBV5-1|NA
TGCGCCAGCAGCCCCGAGGGTGGGGGAAGGGAGCAGTACTTC
CASSPEGGGREQYF
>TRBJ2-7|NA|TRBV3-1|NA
TGTGCCAGCAGCCGGGGCCTTTATAACGAGCAGTACTTC
CASSRGLYNEQYF
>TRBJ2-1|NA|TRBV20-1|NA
TGCAGTGCCCCCTCCCTCTGGGGTGAGCAGTTCTTC
CSAPSLWGEQFF
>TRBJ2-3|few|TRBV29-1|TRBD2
TGCAGCGTTGCGCTAGCGGGACTCACAGATACGCAGTATTTT
CSVALAGLTDTQYF
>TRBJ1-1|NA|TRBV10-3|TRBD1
TGTGCCATCAGTGGGACAGGGGAGAACACTGAAGCTTTCTTT
CAISGTGENTEAFF
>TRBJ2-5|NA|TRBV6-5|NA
TGTGCCAGCAGTTCGGGGAATTCAGAGACCCAGTACTTC
CASSSGNSETQYF
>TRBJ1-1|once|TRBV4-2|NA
TGTGCCAGCAGCCAACCCACGGGAGGGCCCCTTCCTGAAGCTTTCTTT
CASSQPTGGPLPEAFF
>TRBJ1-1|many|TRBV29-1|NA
TGCAGCGTTGTAAAGGTGGTGAACACTGAAGCTTTCTTT
CSVVKVVNTEAFF
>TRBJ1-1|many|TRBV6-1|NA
TGTGCCAGCAGTGAACGCTCGGCCAGGGTGAACACTGAAGCTTTCTTT
CASSERSARVNTEAFF
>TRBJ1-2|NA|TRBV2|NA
TGTGCCAGCAGGCCAGGCGAGTATAACTATGGCTACACCTTC
CASRPGEYNYGYTF
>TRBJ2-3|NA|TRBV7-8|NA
TGTGCCAGCAGCTTAGCGAACACGGTAGATACGCAGTATTTT
CASSLANTVDTQYF
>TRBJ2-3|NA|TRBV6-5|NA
TGTGCCAGCAGTTCCGAGACTTTTAGCACAGATACGCAGTATTTT
CASSSETFSTDTQYF
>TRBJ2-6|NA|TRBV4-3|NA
TGCGCCAGCAGCCAAGATTCGAGGGCTGGGGCCAACGTCCTGACTTTC
CASSQDSRAGANVLTF
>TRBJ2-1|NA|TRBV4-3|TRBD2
TGCGCCAGCAGTCTCGAGGGACTAGCGGGATCTGGCGAGCAGTTCTTC
CASSLEGLAGSGEQFF